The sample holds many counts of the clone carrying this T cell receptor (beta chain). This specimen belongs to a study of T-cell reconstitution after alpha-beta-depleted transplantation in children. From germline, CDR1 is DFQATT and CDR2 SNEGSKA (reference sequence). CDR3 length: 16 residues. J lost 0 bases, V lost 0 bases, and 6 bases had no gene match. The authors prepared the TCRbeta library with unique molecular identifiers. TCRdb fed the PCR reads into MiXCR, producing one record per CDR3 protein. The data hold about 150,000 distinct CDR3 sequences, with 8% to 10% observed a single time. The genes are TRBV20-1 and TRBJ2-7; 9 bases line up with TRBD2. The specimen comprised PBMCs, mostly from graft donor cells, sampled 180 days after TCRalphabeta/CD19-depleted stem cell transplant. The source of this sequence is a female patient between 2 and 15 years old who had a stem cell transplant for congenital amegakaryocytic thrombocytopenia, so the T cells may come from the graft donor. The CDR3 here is CSARESSGASSYEQYF. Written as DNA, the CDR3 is TGCAGTGCTAGAGAATCTAGCGGGGCCAGCTCCTACGAGCAGTACTTC.